One and the same sample provided the 21 T cell receptor beta chains below, sequenced in a study of shared clonotypes between healthy human individuals. Some clones are missing from TCRdb's copy, which holds only in-frame ones; the method was immunoSEQ multiplex PCR. The table includes some 2,500,000 clones, around 93% detected once. Sequencing was performed on naive CD4+ T cells from PBMCs. Indicated subset: CD45RA+ positively selected. These receptors were obtained from a man between 18 and 29 years old in good health. Some clones in this sample may be carry-over from other donors' samples.

The J gene is TRBJ1-3, the V gene TRBV7-2, with D possibly being TRBD1 (5 bases). There are 18 residues in the CDR3. Germline V gives CDR1 SGHTA, CDR2 FQGNSA. V was pared by 3 bases and J by 0 bases, with 18 bases between. In DNA form, the CDR3 reads TGTGCCAGCAGCTTCCAAGAAGGGGCAGGCCCCTCTGGAAACACCATATATTTT. Its translation: CASSFQEGAGPSGNTIYF.

The gene calls are TRBV6-6 and TRBJ1-2; D is undetermined. V shed 5 bases and J shed 1 base, with 8 bases lying between them. The CDR3 is 13 amino acids. Germline-derived CDR1 and CDR2 are MNHNY and SVGAGI (reference sequence). The CDR3 DNA sequence: TGTGCCAGCAGTATGGATCTTAACTATGGCTACACCTTC. Translation gives CASSMDLNYGYTF.

This rearrangement joins TRBV5-6 to TRBJ2-2, with 12 bases aligning to TRBD2. CDR1 SGHDT and CDR2 YYEEEE come from the germline V gene. The CDR3 is 18 residues long. The V segment lost 4 bases and the J segment 7 bases; nucleotides outside the gene matches: 14. CDR3: CASSRLAGDPLIFGELFF. The CDR3 DNA follows: TGTGCCAGCAGCCGACTAGCGGGAGATCCGTTAATTTTCGGGGAGCTGTTTTTT.

V and J are TRBV5-8 and TRBJ2-7, with D unclear. CDR3 length: 13 residues. Germline CDR1 SGHTS, CDR2 YDEGEE. The V gene lost 2 bases and the J gene lost 3 bases, with 9 bases spanning the gap. The CDR3 DNA is TGTGCCAGCAGCTTTACAGTAAACTACGAGCAGTACTTC. Protein product: CASSFTVNYEQYF.

The CDR3 region is CASSPRSFQETQYF. The CDR3 DNA is TGTGCCAGCAGCCCAAGAAGCTTTCAAGAGACCCAGTACTTC. The genes are TRBV11-2 and TRBJ2-5; D is unclear. This CDR3 comprises 14 residues. The V end was cut by 5 bases, the J end by 2 bases, with 12 bases between. Germline assignment: CDR1 SGHAT and CDR2 FQNNGV.

The rearrangement joins TRBV4-1 to TRBJ1-3; the match to TRBD1 covers 8 bases. Trimming cost V 3 bases and J 4 bases; bases outside gene matches: 5. Per germline, CDR1 MGHRA and CDR2 YSYEKL. The CDR3 spans 15 residues. CDR3 in DNA: TGCGCCAGCAGCCACCCAGGACAGGGCGGAAACACCATATATTTT. Translating it yields CASSHPGQGGNTIYF.

As regards this clone: Distinct nucleotide sequences in the sample also encode this CDR3. The CDR3 is CSAGKGGEQFF. CDR3 nucleotide sequence: TGCAGTGCTGGGAAGGGGGGTGAGCAGTTCTTC. The gene calls are TRBV20-1 and TRBJ2-1; D is perhaps TRBD1 or TRBD2 (6 bases each). The germline CDR1 and CDR2 sequences are DFQATT and SNEGSKA (reference sequence). The CDR3 is 11 residues long. V lost 5 bases to trimming and J lost 9 bases, with 11 bases between them.

Details on this clone: Other nucleotide sequences in the sample specify the same CDR3. The chain joins TRBV9 to TRBJ1-2; D unclear. CDR1 and CDR2 from the germline V gene are SGDLS and YYNGEE. Trimming left V 0 bases short and J 4 bases short, with 4 bases between. CDR3 size: 12 residues. DNA of the CDR3: TGTGCCAGCAGCGTAGATGGCTATGGCTACACCTTC. Translating it yields CASSVDGYGYTF. Using reference TRBV9 and TRBJ1-2 for the parts outside the CDR3, the full variable domain is DSGVTQTPKHLITATGQRVTLRCSPRSGDLSVYWYQQSLDQGLQFLIQYYNGEERAKGNILERFSAQQFPDLHSELNLSSLELGDSALYFCASSVDGYGYTFGSGTRLTVV.

With regard to this clone: This same CDR3 is encoded by further DNA sequences in the sample. V gene TRBV28 combines with J gene TRBJ2-1; possibly TRBD1 for D (6 bases). Per the germline V gene, CDR1 is MDHEN and CDR2 is SYDVKM. Trimming cost V 5 bases and J 5 bases, with 10 bases left between them. This CDR3 contains 13 residues. The CDR3 protein is CASSPGQNNEQFF. In nucleotides, the CDR3 is TGTGCCAGCAGTCCTGGACAGAACAATGAGCAGTTCTTC.

The rearrangement uses TRBV2 and TRBJ2-1; D unclear. The CDR3 contains 15 residues. V was cut by 4 bases and J by 8 bases, with 18 bases left in between. Per the germline V gene, CDR1 is SNHLY and CDR2 is FYNNEI. This CDR3 reads CASSARASMAHEQFF. The CDR3 region has the DNA TGTGCCAGCAGTGCCCGGGCGTCTATGGCCCATGAGCAGTTCTTC.

The J gene is TRBJ1-4, the V gene TRBV15; no firm D call. Per germline, CDR1 LNHNV and CDR2 YYDKDF (reference sequence). Trimming stripped 0 bases from V and 8 bases from J, with 10 bases between. This CDR3 comprises 14 residues. CDR3 amino acids: CATSREGGKEKLFF. CDR3 DNA sequence: TGTGCCACCAGCAGAGAAGGAGGGAAGGAAAAACTGTTTTTT.

The chain recombines TRBV15 with TRBJ2-7; D may be TRBD1 (5 bases). The germline V gene encodes CDR1 LNHNV and CDR2 YYDKDF (reference sequence). This CDR3 has 13 residues. The V and J ends lost 3 bases and 2 bases respectively, with 8 bases between them. CDR3 in DNA: TGTGCCACCAGCAGGCAGGGTACCTACGAGCAGTACTTC. Translated, it gives CATSRQGTYEQYF.

This chain links TRBV28 with TRBJ2-7, with D uncertain. This CDR3 contains 14 residues. Per the germline V gene, CDR1 is MDHEN and CDR2 is SYDVKM. V lost 2 bases to trimming and J lost 9 bases, with 17 bases between them. CDR3 sequence: CASSLRATNEWQYF. The CDR3 region has the DNA TGTGCCAGCAGTTTACGGGCCACTAACGAGTGGCAGTACTTC.

The rearrangement joins TRBV7-9 to TRBJ2-7; weak D call: TRBD1 (6 bases). Germline V gene data show CDR1 as SEHNR and CDR2 as FQNEAQ (reference sequence). V lost 4 bases and J lost 1, with 11 bases in between. The CDR3 has 14 residues. CDR3 sequence reads: CASSSTGVSYEQYF. CDR3 in DNA: TGTGCCAGCAGCTCGACAGGCGTATCCTACGAGCAGTACTTC.

This chain uses TRBV5-1 with TRBJ2-1; 7 bases fit TRBD2. V gave up 0 bases and J gave up 9 bases; unmatched junction bases: 12. This CDR3 has 16 amino acids. Germline CDR1 and CDR2: SGHRS and YFSETQ. The CDR3 nucleotides read TGCGCCAGCAGCTTGGGTCCGGGGGGATTTTCGCTTGAGCAGTTCTTC. Its translation: CASSLGPGGFSLEQFF.

This clone was observed once. The chain has TRBV4-1 and TRBJ1-2; D possibly corresponds to TRBD1 (6 bases). Germline lookup yields CDR1 MGHRA and CDR2 YSYEKL. The V and J ends lost 4 bases and 2 bases respectively, with 17 bases between them. The CDR3 runs 16 residues. CDR3 protein: CASSPHWTELNYGYTF. The CDR3 coding sequence is TGCGCCAGCAGCCCCCATTGGACAGAGCTAAACTATGGCTACACCTTC.

The genes are TRBV5-4 and TRBJ1-1; D gene ambiguous. The CDR3 spans 14 residues. Germline values: CDR1 SGHNT, CDR2 YYREEE (reference sequence). Deletions cut 0 bases from V and 4 bases from J, with 10 bases between. The CDR3 loop is CASSLAGLATEAFF. DNA for the CDR3: TGTGCCAGCAGCTTGGCTGGGCTGGCCACTGAAGCTTTCTTT.

V usage is TRBV5-8 and J usage is TRBJ2-5; 12 bases map to TRBD1. The CDR3 length is 15 residues. Trimming cost V 3 bases and J 5 bases; bases outside gene matches: 5. Germline lookup yields CDR1 SGHTS and CDR2 YDEGEE. The CDR3 DNA sequence: TGTGCCAGCAGCTGGGGGACAGGGGGCAGGGAGACCCAGTACTTC. Translation: CASSWGTGGRETQYF.

In the case of this clone: The sample holds other DNA sequences that translate to the same CDR3. The gene calls are TRBV18 and TRBJ2-5; 9 bases align to TRBD1. V was clipped by 1 base and J by 5 bases; unmatched bases: 5. Germline V gene sequence: CDR1 KGHSH, CDR2 LQKENI. The CDR3 runs 15 residues. The DNA of the CDR3 is TGTGCCAGCTCACCACGGACAGGGGCTGAGGAGACCCAGTACTTC. This sequence encodes CASSPRTGAEETQYF.

V and J are TRBV5-4 and TRBJ1-1; D gene unclear. The CDR3 sequence is 14 residues long. CDR1 is SGHNT, CDR2 YYREEE, per germline (reference sequence). V lost 2 bases, J lost 4 bases, and 12 bases lay in between. The CDR3 loop reads CASSFFAVGTEAFF. The CDR3 DNA is TGTGCCAGCAGCTTTTTCGCCGTGGGCACTGAAGCTTTCTTT. The full variable domain, its missing parts supplied by reference TRBV5-4 and TRBJ1-1, is ETGVTQSPTHLIKTRGQQVTLRCSSQSGHNTVSWYQQALGQGPQFIFQYYREEENGRGNFPPRFSGLQFPNYSSELNVNALELDDSALYLCASSFFAVGTEAFFGQGTRLTVV.

The CDR3 region has the DNA TGCGCCAGCAGCCAGACCGCGGGTCCTATAAAAGAGACCCAGTACTTC. Protein: CASSQTAGPIKETQYF. The rearrangement joins TRBV5-1 to TRBJ2-5, with a possible D match to TRBD2 (5 bases). This CDR3 region has 16 residues. CDR1 and CDR2 from the germline V gene are SGHRS and YFSETQ. V lost 4 bases and J 3 bases, leaving 19 bases between the germline ends.